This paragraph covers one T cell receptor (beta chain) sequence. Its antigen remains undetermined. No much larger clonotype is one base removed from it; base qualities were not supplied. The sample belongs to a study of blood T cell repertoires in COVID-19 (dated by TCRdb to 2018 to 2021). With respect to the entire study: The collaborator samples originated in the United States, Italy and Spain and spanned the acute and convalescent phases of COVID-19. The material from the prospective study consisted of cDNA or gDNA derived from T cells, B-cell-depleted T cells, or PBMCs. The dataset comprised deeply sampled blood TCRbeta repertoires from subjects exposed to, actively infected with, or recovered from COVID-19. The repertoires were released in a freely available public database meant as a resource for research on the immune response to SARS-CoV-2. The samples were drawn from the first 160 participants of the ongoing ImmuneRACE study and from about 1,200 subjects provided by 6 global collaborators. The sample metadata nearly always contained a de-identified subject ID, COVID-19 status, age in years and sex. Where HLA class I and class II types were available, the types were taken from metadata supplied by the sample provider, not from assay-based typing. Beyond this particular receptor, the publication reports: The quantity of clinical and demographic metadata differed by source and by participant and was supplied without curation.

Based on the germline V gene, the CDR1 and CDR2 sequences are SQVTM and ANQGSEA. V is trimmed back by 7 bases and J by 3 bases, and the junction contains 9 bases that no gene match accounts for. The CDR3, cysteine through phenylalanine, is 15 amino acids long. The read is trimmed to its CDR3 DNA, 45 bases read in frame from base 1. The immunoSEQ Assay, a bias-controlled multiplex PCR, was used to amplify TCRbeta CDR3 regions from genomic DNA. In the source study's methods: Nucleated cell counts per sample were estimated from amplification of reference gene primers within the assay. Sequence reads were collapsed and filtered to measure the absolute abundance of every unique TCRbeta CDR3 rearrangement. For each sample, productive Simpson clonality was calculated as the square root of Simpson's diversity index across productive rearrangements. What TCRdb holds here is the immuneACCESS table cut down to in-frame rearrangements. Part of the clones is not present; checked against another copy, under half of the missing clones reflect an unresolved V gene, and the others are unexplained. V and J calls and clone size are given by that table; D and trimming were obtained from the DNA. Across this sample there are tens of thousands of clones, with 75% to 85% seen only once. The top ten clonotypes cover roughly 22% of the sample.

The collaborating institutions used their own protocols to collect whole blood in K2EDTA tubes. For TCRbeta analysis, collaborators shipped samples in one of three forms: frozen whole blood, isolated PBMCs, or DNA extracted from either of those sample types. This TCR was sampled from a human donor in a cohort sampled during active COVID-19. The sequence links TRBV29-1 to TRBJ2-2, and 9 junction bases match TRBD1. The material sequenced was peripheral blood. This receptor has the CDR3 CSARTGGADTGELFF. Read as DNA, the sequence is TGCAGCGCAAGAACAGGGGGCGCCGACACCGGGGAGCTGTTTTTT.